The 2 T cell receptor beta chains listed next were all sequenced from one sample in a study of cytomegalovirus exposure and HLA in healthy donors. A multiplex PCR was run with 60 Vbeta primers and 13 Jbeta primers. Profiling relied on immunoSEQ multiplex PCR, and the TCRdb table lists in-frame clones only, not all of them. The listing records fewer than 40,000 clones. The sample consisted of PBMCs. These receptor sequences come from a woman between 40 and 55 years old in good health and CMV-seropositive.

This sequence joins TRBV28 and TRBJ1-6; D ambiguous. V was pared by 8 bases and J by 7 bases, with 12 bases between. Germline V lookup: CDR1 MDHEN, CDR2 SYDVKM. The CDR3 runs to 13 residues. The CDR3 is CASGFTDNSPLHF. The DNA of the CDR3 is TGTGCCAGCGGGTTCACAGACAATTCACCCCTCCACTTT.

This chain uses TRBV9 with TRBJ2-5, with D perhaps matching TRBD2 (6 bases). The CDR3 runs 14 residues. Germline V gene sequence: CDR1 SGDLS, CDR2 YYNGEE. V shed 3 bases and J shed 0 bases, with 9 bases lying between them. The CDR3 spells CASSATSYQETQYF. The CDR3 DNA reads as TGTGCCAGCAGCGCCACTAGCTACCAAGAGACCCAGTACTTC.